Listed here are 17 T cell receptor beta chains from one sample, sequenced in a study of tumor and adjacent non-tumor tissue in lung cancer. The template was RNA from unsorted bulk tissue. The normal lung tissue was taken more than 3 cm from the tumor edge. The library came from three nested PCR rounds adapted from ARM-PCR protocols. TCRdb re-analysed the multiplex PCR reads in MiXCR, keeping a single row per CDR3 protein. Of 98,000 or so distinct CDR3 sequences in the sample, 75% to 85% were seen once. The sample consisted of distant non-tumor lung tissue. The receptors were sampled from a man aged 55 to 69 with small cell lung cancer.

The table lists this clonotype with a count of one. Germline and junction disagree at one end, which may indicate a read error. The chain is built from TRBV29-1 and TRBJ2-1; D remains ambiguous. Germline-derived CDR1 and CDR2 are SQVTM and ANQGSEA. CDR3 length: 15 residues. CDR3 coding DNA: TGCAGCCTTGAATTAGCCGGCAATCCCTATAATGAGCAGTTCTTC. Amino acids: CSLELAGNPYNEQFF.

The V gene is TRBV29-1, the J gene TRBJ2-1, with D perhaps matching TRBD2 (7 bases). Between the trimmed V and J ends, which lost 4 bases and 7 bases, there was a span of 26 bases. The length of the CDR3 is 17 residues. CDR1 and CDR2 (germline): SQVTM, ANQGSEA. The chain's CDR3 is CSVGQVQWLAEGNEQFF. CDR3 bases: TGCAGCGTTGGACAGGTGCAGTGGCTAGCGGAGGGGAATGAGCAGTTCTTC.

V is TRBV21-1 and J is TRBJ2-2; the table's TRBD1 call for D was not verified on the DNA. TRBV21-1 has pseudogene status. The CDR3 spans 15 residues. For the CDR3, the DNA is TGTGCCAGCAGCAAACAAGGGGGCAACACCGGGGAGCTGTTTTTT. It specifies CASSKQGGNTGELFF.

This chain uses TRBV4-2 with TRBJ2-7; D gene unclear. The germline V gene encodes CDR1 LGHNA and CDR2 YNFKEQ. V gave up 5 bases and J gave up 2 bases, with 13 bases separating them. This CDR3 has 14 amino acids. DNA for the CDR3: TGTGCCAGCAGCGAAGGTTTGAGCCCCTACGAGCAGTACTTC. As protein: CASSEGLSPYEQYF.

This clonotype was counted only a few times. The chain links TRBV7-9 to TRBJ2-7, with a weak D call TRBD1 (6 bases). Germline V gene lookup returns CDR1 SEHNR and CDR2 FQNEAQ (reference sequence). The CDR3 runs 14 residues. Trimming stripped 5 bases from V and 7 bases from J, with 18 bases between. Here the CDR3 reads CASSPQGPSVEQYF. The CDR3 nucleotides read TGTGCCAGCAGCCCACAGGGTCCCTCAGTGGAGCAGTACTTC. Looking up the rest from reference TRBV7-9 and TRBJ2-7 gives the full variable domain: DTGVSQNPRHKITKRGQNVTFRCDPISEHNRLYWYRQTLGQGPEFLTYFQNEAQLEKSRLLSDRFSAERPKGSFSTLEIQRTEQGDSAMYLCASSPQGPSVEQYFGPGTRLTVT.

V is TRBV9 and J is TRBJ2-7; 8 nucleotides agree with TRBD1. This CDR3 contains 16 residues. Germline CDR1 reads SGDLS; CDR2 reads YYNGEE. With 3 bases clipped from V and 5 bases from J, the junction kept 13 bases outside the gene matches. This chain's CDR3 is CASSDHPGQDLHEQYV. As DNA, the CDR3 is TGTGCCAGCAGCGATCACCCGGGACAGGATCTACACGAGCAGTACGTC.

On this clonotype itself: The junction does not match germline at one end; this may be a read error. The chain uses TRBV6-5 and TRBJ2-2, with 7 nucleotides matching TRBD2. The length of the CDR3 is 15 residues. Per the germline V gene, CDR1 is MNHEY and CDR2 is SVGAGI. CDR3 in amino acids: CASSNRRAGSGELFF. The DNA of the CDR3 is TGTGCCAGCAGTAACCGGAGGGCCGGAAGCGGGGAGCTGTTCTTT.

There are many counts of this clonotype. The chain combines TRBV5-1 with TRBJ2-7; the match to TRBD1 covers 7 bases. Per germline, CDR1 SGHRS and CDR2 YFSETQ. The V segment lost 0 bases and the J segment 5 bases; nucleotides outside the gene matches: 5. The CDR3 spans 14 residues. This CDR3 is CASSLDRGFHEQYF. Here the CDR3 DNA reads TGCGCCAGCAGCTTGGACAGGGGTTTCCACGAGCAGTACTTC.

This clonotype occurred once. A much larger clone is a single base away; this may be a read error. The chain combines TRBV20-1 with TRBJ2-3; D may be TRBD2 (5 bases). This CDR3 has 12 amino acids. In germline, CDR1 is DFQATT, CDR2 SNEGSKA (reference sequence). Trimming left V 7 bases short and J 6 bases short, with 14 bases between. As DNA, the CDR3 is TGCAGTGTTCTCGGACTGTTTGATACGCAGTATTTT. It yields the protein CSVLGLFDTQYF.

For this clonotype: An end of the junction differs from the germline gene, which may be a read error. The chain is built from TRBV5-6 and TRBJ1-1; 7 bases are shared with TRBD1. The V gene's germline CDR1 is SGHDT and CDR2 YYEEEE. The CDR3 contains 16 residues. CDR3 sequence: CASSSPSGTANTEAFF. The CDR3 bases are TGTGCCAGCAGCTCGCCCTCCGGGACAGCGAACACTGAAGCTTTTTTT.

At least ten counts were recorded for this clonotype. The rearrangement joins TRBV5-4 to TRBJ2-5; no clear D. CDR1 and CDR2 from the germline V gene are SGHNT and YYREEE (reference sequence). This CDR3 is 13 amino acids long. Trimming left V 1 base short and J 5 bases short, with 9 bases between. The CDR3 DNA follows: TGTGCCAGCAGCTTGCAGTTGGGGGAGACCCAGTACTTC. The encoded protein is CASSLQLGETQYF.

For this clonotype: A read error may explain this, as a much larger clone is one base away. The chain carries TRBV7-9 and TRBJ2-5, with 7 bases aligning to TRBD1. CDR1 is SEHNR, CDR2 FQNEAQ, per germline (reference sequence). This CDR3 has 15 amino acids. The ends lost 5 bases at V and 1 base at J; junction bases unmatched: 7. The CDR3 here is CASSRTGTVQETQYF. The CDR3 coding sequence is TGTGCCAGCAGCCGCACTGGGACAGTCCAAGAGACCCAGTACTTC.

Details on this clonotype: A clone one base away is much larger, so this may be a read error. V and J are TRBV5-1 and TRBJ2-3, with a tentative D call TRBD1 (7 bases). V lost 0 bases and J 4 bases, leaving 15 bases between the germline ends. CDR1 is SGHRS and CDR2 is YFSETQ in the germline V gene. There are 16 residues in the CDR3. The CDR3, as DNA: TGCGCCAGCAGCTTGGGAGCGCAGGGGGGCGCAGATACGCAGTATTTT. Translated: CASSLGAQGGADTQYF.

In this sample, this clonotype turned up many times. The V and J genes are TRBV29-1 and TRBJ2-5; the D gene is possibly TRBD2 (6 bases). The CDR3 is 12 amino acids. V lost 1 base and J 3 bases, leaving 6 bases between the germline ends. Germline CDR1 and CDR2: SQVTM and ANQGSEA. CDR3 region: CSVEAGEETQYF. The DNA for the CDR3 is TGCAGCGTTGAAGCGGGAGAAGAGACCCAGTACTTC.

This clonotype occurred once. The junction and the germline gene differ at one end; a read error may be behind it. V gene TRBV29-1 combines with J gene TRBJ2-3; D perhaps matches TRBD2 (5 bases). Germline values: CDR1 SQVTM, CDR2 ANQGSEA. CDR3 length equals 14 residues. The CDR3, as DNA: TGCGGTTACGGAAAAGCGGAACTCACAAATACGCAGTATTTT. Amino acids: CGYGKAELTNTQYF.

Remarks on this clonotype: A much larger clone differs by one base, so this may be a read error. CDR3 loop: CASSFLGSRDTEAFF. The CDR3 DNA is TGTGCCAGCAGTTTTCTCGGGTCTAGGGACACTGAAGCTTTCTTT. The rearrangement joins TRBV28 to TRBJ1-1; D is unresolved. V lost 3 bases to trimming and J lost 3 bases, with 14 bases between them. The CDR3 contains 15 residues. CDR1 and CDR2 from the germline V gene are MDHEN and SYDVKM.

The CDR3 reads CASNIPPGAELYF. CDR3 in DNA: TGTGCCAGCAATATACCACCTGGGGCCGAGTTGTACTTC. This chain connects TRBV6-1 to TRBJ2-7; TRBD1 might be the D (5 bases). V lost 7 bases and J 12 bases, leaving 22 bases between the germline ends. The CDR3 is 13 amino acids. Germline V gene lookup returns CDR1 MNHNS and CDR2 SASEGT.